This T cell receptor beta chain was found in a study of T cells in women clearing cervical HPV infection. The assay was immunoSEQ multiplex PCR, and TCRdb's table has in-frame clones only and misses some. This repertoire comprises about 32,000 clones; its ten largest clones make up about 6.1%. The CDR3 is made up of 14 amino acids. V dropped 7 bases and J dropped 4; count of bases not matched to a gene: 11. The germline CDR1 and CDR2 sequences are SQVTM and ANQGSEA. A word on this clone: The read halts 3 residues ahead of the CDR3 end, with the missing end drawn from the germline J gene.

The TCR sequence derives from a woman aged 18 to 75 with a cervical HPV16 infection that either progressed to CIN3+ or cleared (not recorded which). The chain recombines TRBV29-1 with TRBJ1-2, with TRBD1 identical over 8 bases. The material sequenced was blood buffy coat. The CDR3 loop reads CSAQGQGSGYGYTF. CDR3 DNA (partial): TGCAGCGCCCAAGGACAGGGATCGGGCTATGGC.